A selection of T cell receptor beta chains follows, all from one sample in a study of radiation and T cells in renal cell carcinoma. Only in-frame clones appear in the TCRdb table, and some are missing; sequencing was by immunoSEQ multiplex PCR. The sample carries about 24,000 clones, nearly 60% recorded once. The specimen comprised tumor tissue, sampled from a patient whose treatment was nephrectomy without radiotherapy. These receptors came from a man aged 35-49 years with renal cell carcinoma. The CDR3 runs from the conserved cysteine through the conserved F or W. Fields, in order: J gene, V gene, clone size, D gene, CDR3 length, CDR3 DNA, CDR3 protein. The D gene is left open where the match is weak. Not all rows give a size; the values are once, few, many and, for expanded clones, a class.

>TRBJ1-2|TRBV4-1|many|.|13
TGCGCCAGCAGCCAAGATCCCGGGTACGGCTACACCTTC
CASSQDPGYGYTF
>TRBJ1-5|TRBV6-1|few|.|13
TGTGCCAGCAGTGTACAGGCCAATCAGCCCCAGCATTTT
CASSVQANQPQHF
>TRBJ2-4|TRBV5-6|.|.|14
TGTGCCAGCAGCTTAGGCAGGGGCGAAAACATTCAGTACTTC
CASSLGRGENIQYF
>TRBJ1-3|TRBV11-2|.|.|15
TGTGCCAGCAGCCCTTTCCGGGGCTCTGGAAACACCATATATTTT
CASSPFRGSGNTIYF
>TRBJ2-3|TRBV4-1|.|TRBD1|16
TGCGCCAGCAGCCAAGATTACAGGGGTACGAGGGATACGCAGTATTTT
CASSQDYRGTRDTQYF
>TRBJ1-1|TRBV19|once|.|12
TGTGCCAGTAGTAGCCGGAGGTTTGAAGCTTTCTTT
CASSSRRFEAFF
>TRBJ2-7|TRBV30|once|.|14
TGTGCCGCCAAGGGACTTTTTACTACCTACGAGCAGTACTTC
CAAKGLFTTYEQYF
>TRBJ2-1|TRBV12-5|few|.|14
TGTGCTAGTGGGTGGGAGAGCTCCTACAATGAGCAGTTCTTC
CASGWESSYNEQFF
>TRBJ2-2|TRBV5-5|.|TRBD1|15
TGTGCCAGCAGCCCCTGGACAGGGAGGACCGGGGAGCTGTTTTTT
CASSPWTGRTGELFF
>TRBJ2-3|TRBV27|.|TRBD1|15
TGTGCCAGCAGTTTCCCTCCCGGGACAGCAGATACGCAGTATTTT
CASSFPPGTADTQYF
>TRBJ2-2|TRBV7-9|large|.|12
TGTGCCAGCAGCTTAGGGATCGGGGAGCTGTTTTTT
CASSLGIGELFF
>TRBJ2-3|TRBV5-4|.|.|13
TGTGCCAGCAGCTTGACCCCTGAGAAGACGCAGTATTTT
CASSLTPEKTQYF
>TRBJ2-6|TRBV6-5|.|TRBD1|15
TGTGCCAGCAGGGACCGGGACAGCGGGGCCAACGTCCTGACTTTC
CASRDRDSGANVLTF
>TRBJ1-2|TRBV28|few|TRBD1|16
TGTGCCAGCAGTCCCGGGACAGGGGAGAGGTCTCCTGGCTACACCTTC
CASSPGTGERSPGYTF
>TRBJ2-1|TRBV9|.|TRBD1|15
TGTGCCAGCAGCCTAGGACAGGGTGCGTACAATGAGCAGTTCTTC
CASSLGQGAYNEQFF
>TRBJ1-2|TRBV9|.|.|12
TGTGCCAGCAGCCCAAGACGGGACGGCTACACCTTC
CASSPRRDGYTF
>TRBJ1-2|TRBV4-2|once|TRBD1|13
TGTGCCAGCAGCCAAGCAGGGGGGGATGGCTACACCTTC
CASSQAGGDGYTF
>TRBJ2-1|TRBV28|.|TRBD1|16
TGTGCCAGCAGTTTAAGGGGGACAGGGCTATTCATTGAGCAGTTCTTC
CASSLRGTGLFIEQFF
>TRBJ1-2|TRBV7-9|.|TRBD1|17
TGTGCCAGCAGCGACCCACATGGGACAGGGACCTCGGAGGGCTACACCTTC
CASSDPHGTGTSEGYTF
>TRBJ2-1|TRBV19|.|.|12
TGTGCCAGCCGAGACCAGGACAATGAGCAGTTCTTC
CASRDQDNEQFF
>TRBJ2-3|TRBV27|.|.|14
TGTGCCAGCAGTTTAGGCTACTCTGCAGATACGCAGTATTTT
CASSLGYSADTQYF
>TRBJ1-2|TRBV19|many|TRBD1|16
TGTGCCAGTAGTATAGATGGGGGACAGGACTTCTATGGCTACACCTTC
CASSIDGGQDFYGYTF
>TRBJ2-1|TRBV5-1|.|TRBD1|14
TGCGCCAGCAGCAAAGGACAGGGCGGCAATGAGCAGTTCTTC
CASSKGQGGNEQFF
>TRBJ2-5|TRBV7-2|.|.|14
TGTGCCAGCAGCTTAGCCGGCCTAGGGGAGACCCAGTACTTC
CASSLAGLGETQYF
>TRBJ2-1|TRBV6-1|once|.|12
TGTGCCAGCAGTGAACTCCGCACCGAGCAGTTCTTC
CASSELRTEQFF
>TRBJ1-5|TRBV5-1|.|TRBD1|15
TGCGCCAGCAGCCAGGGGGACACCGACAATCAGCCCCAGCATTTT
CASSQGDTDNQPQHF
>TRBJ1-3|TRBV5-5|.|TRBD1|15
TGTGCCAGCAGCTTTGGACAGGGCGCCGGAAACACCATATATTTT
CASSFGQGAGNTIYF
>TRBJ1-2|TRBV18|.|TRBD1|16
TGTGCCAGCTTCCCGCCGGGACAGGGGGGAACTTATGGCTACACCTTC
CASFPPGQGGTYGYTF
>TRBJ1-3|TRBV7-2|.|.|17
TGTGCCAGCAGCTTGTCTTGGGGGGCAGCTTCTGGAAACACCATATATTTT
CASSLSWGAASGNTIYF
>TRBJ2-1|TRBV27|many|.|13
TGTGCCACCGCCCGGGGTGCCGGGGCGGAGCAGTTCTTC
CATARGAGAEQFF
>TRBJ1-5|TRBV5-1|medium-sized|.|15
TGCGCCAGCAGCTCCTCGGACACCTTGGGTCAGCCCCAGCATTTT
CASSSSDTLGQPQHF
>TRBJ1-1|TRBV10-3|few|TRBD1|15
TGTGCCCCCCGGGACAGGGTAGGGGCGGGCACTGAAGCTTTCTTT
CAPRDRVGAGTEAFF
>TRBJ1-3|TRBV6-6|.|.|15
TGTGCCAGCAGTTACGCGGCTCTAGGAGGAAACACCATATATTTT
CASSYAALGGNTIYF
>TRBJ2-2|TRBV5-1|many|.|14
TGCGCCAGCAGCCTTAAATGGGTTCCCGGGGAGCTGTTTTTT
CASSLKWVPGELFF
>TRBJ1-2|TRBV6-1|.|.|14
TGTGCCAGCAGTCGGGACAAGACTAACTATGGCTACACCTTC
CASSRDKTNYGYTF
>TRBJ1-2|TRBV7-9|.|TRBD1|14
TGTGCCAGCAGCTCGGACAGGCCTCTGGCTGGCTACACCTTC
CASSSDRPLAGYTF
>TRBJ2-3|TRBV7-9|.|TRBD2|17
TGTGCCAGCGGGGACCCCTTTAGCGGGAGAGACACAGATACGCAGTATTTT
CASGDPFSGRDTDTQYF
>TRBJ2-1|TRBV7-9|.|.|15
TGTGCCAGCAGCTTAGGAGGGGCTTTGGGCGGAGAGCAGTTCTTC
CASSLGGALGGEQFF
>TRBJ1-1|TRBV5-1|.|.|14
TGCGCCAGCAGCCCTAGGACAGTGGACACTGAAGCTTTCTTT
CASSPRTVDTEAFF
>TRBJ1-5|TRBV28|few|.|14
TGTGCCAGCAGCATAACAGGATGGGATCAGCCCCAGCATTTT
CASSITGWDQPQHF
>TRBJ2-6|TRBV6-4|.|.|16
TGTGCCAGCAGTGACTCGGCAGACTCTGGGGCCAACGTCCTGACTTTC
CASSDSADSGANVLTF
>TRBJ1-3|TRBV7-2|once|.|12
TGTGCCAGCAGCTTAGCCGGAAACACCATATATTTT
CASSLAGNTIYF
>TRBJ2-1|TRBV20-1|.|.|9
TGCAGTGCGGGAGTTGAGCAGTTCTTC
CSAGVEQFF
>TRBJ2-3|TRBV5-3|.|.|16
TGTGCCAGAAGCTTGTTGCGCCGGGGGAGCACAGATACGCAGTATTTT
CARSLLRRGSTDTQYF
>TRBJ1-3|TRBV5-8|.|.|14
TGTGCCAGCAGCTTGTGGCTCTCTGGAAACACCATATATTTT
CASSLWLSGNTIYF
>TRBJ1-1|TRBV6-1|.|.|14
TGTGCCAGCAGTGAAGATTGGGGGAGTTTTGAAGCTTTCTTT
CASSEDWGSFEAFF